Below, 27 T cell receptor beta chains from the same sample are listed, as sequenced in a study of cytomegalovirus exposure and HLA in healthy donors. Both 60 Vbeta primers and 13 Jbeta primers went into the PCR. Libraries were prepared by immunoSEQ multiplex PCR; TCRdb keeps only in-frame clonotypes and omits some of them. The data show over 150,000 clones, around nine tenths seen once. The sample was PBMCs. The receptors were sampled from a woman aged 25-40 years in good health and CMV-seronegative.

This chain connects TRBV9 to TRBJ2-2; 8 bases line up with TRBD2. Per the germline V gene, CDR1 is SGDLS and CDR2 is YYNGEE. The CDR3 covers 18 residues. V lost 1 base and J lost 4; bases outside the gene matches: 12. CDR3 region: CASSVTRSAGGVTGELFF. Written as DNA, the CDR3 is TGTGCCAGCAGCGTAACCCGATCGGCGGGGGGTGTCACCGGGGAGCTGTTTTTT. Using reference TRBV9 and TRBJ2-2 for the parts outside the CDR3, the full variable domain is DSGVTQTPKHLITATGQRVTLRCSPRSGDLSVYWYQQSLDQGLQFLIQYYNGEERAKGNILERFSAQQFPDLHSELNLSSLELGDSALYFCASSVTRSAGGVTGELFFGEGSRLTVL.

J is TRBJ2-1 and V is TRBV6-1; TRBD2 matches 13 bases. This CDR3 contains 15 residues. Germline lookup yields CDR1 MNHNS and CDR2 SASEGT. Trimming took 11 bases from V and 4 from J; bases not matched to a gene: 8. DNA for the CDR3: TGTGCCGGATCCGGGACTAGCGGGATTTACAATGAGCAGTTCTTC. It encodes CAGSGTSGIYNEQFF.

The gene calls are TRBV7-2 and TRBJ2-5; 9 positions match TRBD2. Germline values: CDR1 SGHTA, CDR2 FQGNSA. Germline trimming cut 5 bases from V and 1 base from J; bases unmatched to any gene: 5. The CDR3 consists of 15 residues. The CDR3 here is CASSIPSGAQETQYF. The CDR3 DNA is TGTGCCAGCAGCATACCTAGCGGGGCCCAAGAGACCCAGTACTTC.

This chain connects TRBV14 to TRBJ2-5; TRBD1 matches 9 bases. Germline V gene data show CDR1 as SGHDN and CDR2 as FVKESK. Trimming at V came to 1 base and at J to 6 bases, leaving 6 bases not matched to a gene. This CDR3 spans 15 amino acids. The CDR3 DNA is TGTGCCAGCAGCCAAGCCCGGGACAGGGTGCAGACCCAGTACTTC. Encoded protein: CASSQARDRVQTQYF.

The rearrangement joins TRBV10-1 to TRBJ2-1; D is possibly TRBD2 (6 bases). CDR1 and CDR2 from the germline V gene are WNHNN and SYGVQD (reference sequence). The CDR3 consists of 15 residues. The ends were cut back, 0 bases at V and 8 bases at J, with 14 bases in the middle. The CDR3 is CASSESWRERDEQFF. The DNA of the CDR3 is TGCGCCAGCAGTGAGTCTTGGAGGGAGAGGGATGAGCAGTTCTTC.

The V call is TRBV7-9, the J call TRBJ1-4, with D tentatively TRBD1 (5 bases). Germline V CDR1 and CDR2: SEHNR, FQNEAQ (reference sequence). V lost 2 bases and J lost 8, with 15 bases in between. The CDR3 covers 15 residues. CDR3 sequence: CASSLSGRGREKLFF. CDR3 DNA: TGTGCCAGCAGCTTATCGGGCCGGGGGAGAGAAAAACTGTTTTTT. The full variable domain, completed using reference TRBV7-9 and TRBJ1-4, is DTGVSQNPRHKITKRGQNVTFRCDPISEHNRLYWYRQTLGQGPEFLTYFQNEAQLEKSRLLSDRFSAERPKGSFSTLEIQRTEQGDSAMYLCASSLSGRGREKLFFGSGTQLSVL.

This clone was recorded only once. V and J are TRBV9 and TRBJ2-3; 8 bases are shared with TRBD2. After removal of 4 bases from V and 2 bases from J, the junction contained 9 bases not matched to a gene. Germline CDR1 SGDLS, CDR2 YYNGEE. The CDR3 consists of 16 residues. CDR3 sequence reads: CASSTAAGGATDTQYF. CDR3 DNA sequence: TGTGCCAGCAGCACTGCGGCCGGGGGGGCCACAGATACGCAGTATTTT. Filled out from reference TRBV9 and TRBJ2-3, the complete variable domain reads DSGVTQTPKHLITATGQRVTLRCSPRSGDLSVYWYQQSLDQGLQFLIQYYNGEERAKGNILERFSAQQFPDLHSELNLSSLELGDSALYFCASSTAAGGATDTQYFGPGTRLTVL.

This chain uses TRBV14 with TRBJ2-2, with TRBD1 as a possible D gene (5 bases). V lost 0 bases and J 0 bases, leaving 8 bases between the germline ends. The length of the CDR3 is 16 residues. CDR1 and CDR2 from the germline V gene are SGHDN and FVKESK. The CDR3 sequence is CASSQEVGPNTGELFF. The CDR3 DNA reads TGTGCCAGCAGCCAAGAGGTGGGGCCGAACACCGGGGAGCTGTTTTTT.

The rearrangement joins TRBV7-9 to TRBJ2-2; the D gene is possibly TRBD2 (6 bases). The ends were cut back, 3 bases at V and 2 bases at J, with 13 bases in the middle. The CDR3 runs 16 residues. In germline, CDR1 is SEHNR, CDR2 FQNEAQ (reference sequence). The CDR3 coding sequence is TGTGCCAGCAGCTTCCGTTCGGGGGTCAACACCGGGGAGCTGTTTTTT. This translates into CASSFRSGVNTGELFF.

A single count supports this clone. The genes are TRBV28 and TRBJ2-1, with 9 bases aligning to TRBD1. With V trimmed by 5 bases and J by 6 bases, 8 bases remained unmatched. The germline V gene encodes CDR1 MDHEN and CDR2 SYDVKM. CDR3 length: 15 amino acids. This CDR3 reads CASSTPGQGGNEQFF. CDR3 nucleotides: TGTGCCAGCAGTACCCCGGGACAGGGTGGCAATGAGCAGTTCTTC.

The chain couples TRBV19 to TRBJ2-5, with D maybe TRBD2 (5 bases). V shed 2 bases and J shed 3 bases, with 7 bases lying between them. The CDR3 extends over 13 amino acids. Germline CDR1 and CDR2: LNHDA and SQIVND (reference sequence). CDR3 in DNA: TGTGCCAGTAGTATATGGGGAGAAGAGACCCAGTACTTC. The encoded protein is CASSIWGEETQYF.

The chain employs TRBV29-1 and TRBJ2-1, with 7 bases that match TRBD2. Germline-derived CDR1 and CDR2 are SQVTM and ANQGSEA. The J segment lost 1 base and the V segment lost 3 bases, leaving 9 bases of the junction unmatched. The CDR3 consists of 16 residues. The CDR3: CSVESPGGSSYNEQFF. CDR3 DNA: TGCAGCGTTGAGTCACCCGGGGGGTCTTCCTACAATGAGCAGTTCTTC.

This chain joins TRBV5-1 and TRBJ2-7, with D possibly TRBD2 on 6 matching bases. V lost 4 bases and J lost 4, with 21 bases in between. Germline assignment: CDR1 SGHRS and CDR2 YFSETQ. The CDR3 sequence is 16 residues long. CDR3 in amino acids: CASSPLGDLNSYEQYF. The CDR3 DNA sequence: TGCGCCAGCAGCCCCCTGGGGGACTTGAACTCATACGAGCAGTACTTC.

The chain has TRBV2 and TRBJ1-2; TRBD1 matches at 10 bases. CDR3 length: 16 residues. Losses at the gene ends were 0 bases for V and 6 bases for J; bases not matched to a gene: 7. The germline gives CDR1 SNHLY, CDR2 FYNNEI. CDR3 protein: CASSEAWDRGLNGYTF. Written as DNA, the CDR3 is TGTGCCAGCAGTGAAGCGTGGGACAGGGGATTAAATGGCTACACCTTC.

This clone was recorded once. The V call is TRBV7-2, the J call TRBJ2-1; a weak D match, TRBD2 (5 bases). Germline V gives CDR1 SGHTA, CDR2 FQGNSA. The CDR3 sequence is 16 residues long. With 0 bases removed from V and 4 bases from J, the gap between germline ends came to 13 bases. As DNA, the CDR3 is TGTGCCAGCAGCTTAGCGGGCGGCGGGCAATACAATGAGCAGTTCTTC. Protein sequence: CASSLAGGGQYNEQFF.

The chain is built from TRBV7-2 and TRBJ1-2; TRBD1 might be the D (6 bases). V was shortened by 5 bases and J by 9 bases, with 22 bases between the two germline ends. Per the germline V gene, CDR1 is SGHTA and CDR2 is FQGNSA. This CDR3 contains 15 residues. The CDR3 sequence is CASSGSSTGKMRYTF. The CDR3 DNA sequence: TGTGCCAGCAGCGGTAGTTCAACAGGGAAGATGCGCTACACCTTC.

The chain uses TRBV7-2 and TRBJ1-5, with D perhaps matching TRBD1 (5 bases). CDR3 size: 15 residues. The V gene lost 3 bases and the J gene lost 0 bases, with 9 bases spanning the gap. Germline assignment: CDR1 SGHTA and CDR2 FQGNSA. The CDR3 DNA reads TGTGCCAGCAGCTTCGGCAGGGATAGCAATCAGCCCCAGCATTTT. It specifies CASSFGRDSNQPQHF. Using reference TRBV7-2 and TRBJ1-5 for the parts outside the CDR3, the full variable domain is GAGVSQSPSNKVTEKGKDVELRCDPISGHTALYWYRQSLGQGLEFLIYFQGNSAPDKSGLPSDRFSAERTGGSVSTLTIQRTQQEDSAVYLCASSFGRDSNQPQHFGDGTRLSIL.

The rearrangement links TRBV7-6 to TRBJ2-7, with 10 bases lining up with TRBD1. The CDR3 totals 16 residues. Per the germline V gene, CDR1 is SGHVS and CDR2 is FNYEAQ. Unmatched junction bases numbered 3, after V lost 1 base and J lost 0 bases. The CDR3 DNA is TGTGCCAGCAGCTTAGGGAGGACAGGGGGCTCCTACGAGCAGTACTTC. This translates into CASSLGRTGGSYEQYF. The variable domain in full, completed from reference TRBV7-6 and TRBJ2-7, reads GAGVSQSPRYKVTKRGQDVALRCDPISGHVSLYWYRQALGQGPEFLTYFNYEAQQDKSGLPNDRFSAERPEGSISTLTIQRTEQRDSAMYRCASSLGRTGGSYEQYFGPGTRLTVT.

This sequence joins TRBV7-7 and TRBJ2-5, with D possibly TRBD1 on 6 matching bases. The germline V and J ends were trimmed by 5 bases and 3 bases, with 10 bases remaining between them. In germline, CDR1 is SSHAT, CDR2 FNYEAQ (reference sequence). The CDR3 sequence is 13 residues long. The CDR3 sequence: CASSRGQKETQYF. CDR3 nucleotides: TGTGCCAGCAGCCGGGGACAAAAAGAGACCCAGTACTTC.

The chain couples TRBV9 to TRBJ2-5; 7 nucleotides align to TRBD2. The CDR3 spans 13 residues. Germline CDR1 SGDLS, CDR2 YYNGEE. V lost 0 bases to trimming and J lost 4 bases; unmatched junction nucleotides: 0. CDR3: CASSVAGGETQYF. CDR3 DNA: TGTGCCAGCAGCGTAGCGGGGGGAGAGACCCAGTACTTC. Full variable domain (remainder filled in from reference TRBV9 and TRBJ2-5): DSGVTQTPKHLITATGQRVTLRCSPRSGDLSVYWYQQSLDQGLQFLIQYYNGEERAKGNILERFSAQQFPDLHSELNLSSLELGDSALYFCASSVAGGETQYFGPGTRLLVL.

The chain carries TRBV29-1 and TRBJ2-1, with TRBD2 matching 10 bases. The junction had 13 bases not matched to a gene; V was cut back by 8 bases and J by 9 bases. The CDR3 length is 14 residues. Germline V gene data show CDR1 as SQVTM and CDR2 as ANQGSEA. CDR3 sequence: CSTSGLATNSEQFF. DNA for the CDR3: TGCAGCACCTCGGGACTAGCGACCAATAGTGAGCAGTTCTTC.

The rearrangement uses TRBV5-1 and TRBJ2-1; 16 positions match TRBD2. CDR3 length: 18 amino acids. Germline CDR1 and CDR2: SGHRS and YFSETQ. V was clipped by 4 bases and J by 7 bases; unmatched bases: 11. The CDR3 DNA sequence: TGCGCCAGCAGCCTGGGACTAGCGGGAGGGCCGGTGGGGAATGAGCAGTTCTTC. Protein: CASSLGLAGGPVGNEQFF.

The J gene is TRBJ1-3, the V gene TRBV11-2; weak D call: TRBD1 (5 bases). CDR3 size: 14 residues. V was shortened by 5 bases and J by 4 bases, with 12 bases between the two germline ends. Germline loops: CDR1 SGHAT, CDR2 FQNNGV. CDR3 sequence: CASSPLTEGNTIYF. In DNA, the CDR3 is TGTGCCAGCAGCCCCCTGACAGAAGGAAACACCATATATTTT.

This clone appeared once. This chain joins TRBV7-6 and TRBJ2-5; the D is unclear. The ends were cut back, 4 bases at V and 4 bases at J, with 4 bases in the middle. The CDR3 runs 11 residues. Per the germline V gene, CDR1 is SGHVS and CDR2 is FNYEAQ. CDR3 loop: CASSSGETQYF. DNA for the CDR3: TGTGCCAGCAGCTCCGGAGAGACCCAGTACTTC.

The genes are TRBV6-6 and TRBJ1-3; D uncertain. Looked up from germline, CDR1 is MNHNY and CDR2 is SVGAGI (reference sequence). CDR3 length: 14 amino acids. V lost 6 bases, J lost 3 bases, and 12 bases lay in between. CDR3 residues: CASRVSQNGNTIYF. DNA for the CDR3: TGTGCCAGCAGGGTCTCCCAGAATGGAAACACCATATATTTT.

The chain has TRBV6-5 and TRBJ1-1; D ambiguous. The CDR3 is 16 residues long. Trimming cost V 0 bases and J 4 bases, with 15 bases left between them. Germline V gene lookup returns CDR1 MNHEY and CDR2 SVGAGI. The CDR3: CASSYSMRVGGTEAFF. As DNA, the CDR3 is TGTGCCAGCAGTTACTCGATGAGGGTTGGAGGCACTGAAGCTTTCTTT.

Note on this clone: Other DNA sequences in the same sample also yield this CDR3. The rearrangement links TRBV7-9 to TRBJ2-7; D call uncertain. Germline CDR1 SEHNR, CDR2 FQNEAQ (reference sequence). Trimming took off 1 base at V and 3 bases at J, with 4 bases between the two ends. This CDR3 spans 12 amino acids. The CDR3 nucleotides read TGTGCCAGCAGCTTAGGAGTCTACGAGCAGTACTTC. Translating it yields CASSLGVYEQYF.